Listed below are T cell receptor beta chains from one sample, sequenced in a study of Graves' ophthalmopathy and Graves' hyperthyroidism. TCRdb independently ran MiXCR on the multiplex PCR reads; one entry per CDR3 protein. The table includes around 1,000,000 distinct CDR3 sequences, about 36% detected once. Sequences were obtained from peripheral blood or thyroid tissue (not recorded which). The receptors were sampled from an adult man with Graves' hyperthyroidism. The CDR3 runs from the conserved cysteine through the conserved F or W. D genes are given only for firm matches. Part of the rows lack a size; the others show once, few, many or a class for expanded clones.

>.|.|TRBV4-1|TRBJ2-5
CASSRRLEETRYF
TGCGCCAGCAGCCGAAGACTAGAAGAGACCCGGTACTTC
>.|many|TRBV29-1|TRBJ2-2
CSVEDSGHTNTGELFF
TGCAGCGTTGAAGATTCCGGACACACGAACACCGGGGAGCTGTTTTTT
>.|many|TRBV29-1|TRBJ2-7
CSVVGGAEQYF
TGCAGCGTTGTTGGAGGGGCCGAGCAGTACTTC
>TRBD2|.|TRBV6-2/TRBV6-3|TRBJ2-5
CASSNVGLAGQETQYF
TGTGCCAGCAGTAACGTGGGACTAGCGGGCCAAGAGACCCAGTACTTC
>.|.|TRBV14|TRBJ1-6
CASSPPQDSNQPLHF
TGTGCCAGCAGCCCACCACAGGATAGCAATCAGCCCCTCCACTTT
>.|many|TRBV20-1|TRBJ1-3
CSAGAGGSGNTIYF
TGCAGTGCTGGAGCAGGTGGCTCTGGAAACACCATATATTTT
>.|few|TRBV7-9|TRBJ2-3
CASSLDSRGNTDTQYF
TGTGCCAGCAGCTTAGACTCGAGGGGAAACACAGATACGCAGTATTTT
>.|.|TRBV19|TRBJ2-7
CASSIASRGRGHYEQYF
TGTGCCAGTAGTATCGCTTCCCGGGGCAGGGGACATTACGAGCAGTACTTC
>.|many|TRBV29-1|TRBJ2-7
CSVESRMTGEQYF
TGCAGCGTTGAGTCCAGGATGACGGGCGAGCAGTACTTC
>.|.|TRBV19|TRBJ1-6
CASSGGSTNSPLHF
TGTGCCAGTAGTGGGGGCAGCACCAATTCACCCCTCCACTTT
>.|.|TRBV12-3/TRBV12-4|TRBJ2-5
CASSRRPGLSFPETQYF
TGTGCCAGCAGCCGACGTCCGGGACTGAGTTTCCCAGAGACCCAGTACTTC
>TRBD1|.|TRBV7-9|TRBJ2-7
CASSTGVAYEQYF
TGTGCCAGCTCGACAGGGGTAGCCTACGAGCAGTACTTC
>TRBD1|many|TRBV19|TRBJ1-5
CASSRDRDNQPQHF
TGTGCCAGCAGCCGGGACAGGGACAATCAGCCCCAGCATTTT
>.|few|TRBV4-1|TRBJ1-5
CASTPEPFGNQPQHF
TGCGCCAGCACCCCCGAACCATTTGGGAATCAGCCCCAGCATTTT
>TRBD2|.|TRBV19|TRBJ2-7
CASRVRTSLDEQYF
TGTGCCAGTAGGGTCCGGACTAGTCTCGATGAGCAGTACTTC
>.|.|TRBV2|TRBJ1-5
CATGQGATAGNQPQHF
TGTGCCACCGGACAAGGGGCAACGGCGGGCAATCAGCCCCAGCATTTT
>.|many|TRBV7-8|TRBJ1-5
CASSLDERGARGLRQPQHF
TGTGCCAGCAGCTTAGATGAGAGGGGAGCGCGAGGGCTACGTCAGCCCCAGCATTTT
>TRBD1|few|TRBV20-1|TRBJ1-5
CSAHTGGGQPQHF
TGCAGTGCCCACACAGGGGGAGGGCAGCCCCAGCATTTT
>.|.|TRBV25-1|TRBJ1-2
CASLASRGRGYTF
TGTGCCAGCTTAGCGTCACGGGGACGGGGCTACACCTTC
>TRBD1|many|TRBV5-1|TRBJ1-1
CASSLGDRVPAFF
TGCGCCAGCAGCTTGGGGGACAGGGTTCCGGCTTTCTTT
>.|many|TRBV20-1|TRBJ2-5
CSARQQETQYF
TGCAGTGCGAGACAGCAAGAGACCCAGTACTTC
>.|.|TRBV20-1|TRBJ2-2
CSAPETGNTGELFF
TGCAGTGCTCCCGAGACAGGGAACACCGGGGAGCTGTTTTTT
>.|many|TRBV12-3/TRBV12-4|TRBJ1-2
CASSSQSNYGYTF
TGTGCCAGCAGTTCACAAAGCAACTATGGCTACACCTTC
>.|many|TRBV5-6|TRBJ1-2
CASSLLQGEWFYGYTF
TGTGCCAGCAGCCTCCTACAGGGCGAATGGTTCTATGGCTACACCTTC
>.|.|TRBV10-3|TRBJ1-2
CAISDHGTFIYGYTF
TGTGCCATCAGTGACCACGGAACCTTCATCTATGGCTACACCTTC
>TRBD2|few|TRBV15|TRBJ2-2
CASNPGRVGAGELFF
TGTGCCTCGAACCCCGGGAGGGTAGGAGCCGGGGAGCTGTTTTTT
>.|.|TRBV19|TRBJ1-5
CASKLTEFDQPQHF
TGTGCCAGTAAATTAACCGAGTTTGATCAGCCCCAGCATTTT
>.|few|TRBV13|TRBJ1-6
CASSAPLLGSPLHF
TGTGCCAGCAGCGCCCCACTTTTAGGTTCACCCCTCCACTTT
>.|.|TRBV15|TRBJ1-2
CATSSLAGDYGYTF
TGTGCCACCAGCAGCTTAGCTGGGGACTATGGCTACACCTTC
>.|few|TRBV29-1|TRBJ2-3
CSVEQSTDTQYF
TGCAGCGTTGAACAGAGCACAGATACGCAGTATTTT
>TRBD2|many|TRBV7-2|TRBJ2-7
CASSRPLAGAKSAYEQYF
TGTGCCAGCAGCCGACCACTAGCGGGGGCGAAGAGCGCCTACGAGCAGTACTTC
>TRBD2|few|TRBV4-3|TRBJ2-6
CASSQKLRTSGYTGANVLTF
TGCGCCAGCAGCCAAAAACTACGGACTAGCGGGTATACTGGGGCCAACGTCCTGACTTTC
>.|many|TRBV7-9|TRBJ1-1
CASSRGHANTEAFF
TGTGCCAGCAGCAGGGGACACGCGAACACTGAAGCTTTCTTT
>.|.|TRBV25-1|TRBJ2-2
CASSEFEGRNTGELFF
TGTGCCAGCAGTGAGTTTGAGGGGAGAAACACCGGGGAGCTGTTTTTT
>.|many|TRBV14|TRBJ2-6
CASSPIARSGANVLTF
TGTGCCAGCAGCCCGATCGCCCGCTCTGGGGCCAACGTCCTGACTTTC
>.|many|TRBV29-1|TRBJ2-5
CSVEGAGAEETQYF
TGCAGCGTTGAAGGGGCGGGGGCCGAAGAGACCCAGTACTTC
>TRBD2|few|TRBV20-1|TRBJ2-7
CSAEPGTSGYEQYF
TGCAGTGCCGAGCCCGGGACTAGCGGGTACGAGCAGTACTTC
>.|once|TRBV7-2|TRBJ2-3
CASSPMGGSTDTQYF
TGTGCCAGCAGCCCCATGGGCGGGAGCACAGATACGCAGTATTTT
>.|.|TRBV9|TRBJ2-5
CTSSRGTLGETQYF
TGTACCAGCAGCCGGGGGACACTCGGGGAGACCCAGTACTTC
>.|.|TRBV6-5|TRBJ2-5
CASSDDSSQETQYF
TGTGCCAGCAGTGACGACAGCTCACAAGAGACCCAGTACTTC
>.|.|TRBV7-6|TRBJ1-5
CASSIGGQGLKTQHF
TGTGCCAGCAGCATCGGGGGGCAGGGTTTGAAGACCCAGCATTTT
>TRBD1|.|TRBV7-9|TRBJ1-4
CASSPRQGAGEKLFF
TGTGCCAGCAGCCCCCGACAGGGGGCCGGTGAAAAACTGTTTTTT
>TRBD1|many|TRBV6-2/TRBV6-3|TRBJ1-5
CASSYVRQGRNQPQHF
TGTGCCAGCAGTTACGTACGACAGGGCCGCAATCAGCCCCAGCATTTT
>TRBD1|few|TRBV7-2|TRBJ1-5
CASSLVFRGRHQPQHF
TGTGCCAGCAGCTTAGTCTTCAGGGGGCGTCATCAGCCCCAGCATTTT
>TRBD2|few|TRBV12-3/TRBV12-4|TRBJ2-5
CASSGGGKTQYF
TGTGCCAGCAGCGGGGGGGGGAAGACCCAGTACTTC
>TRBD1|.|TRBV5-1|TRBJ1-2
CASSLVGQAAFNYGYTF
TGCGCCAGCAGCTTGGTAGGACAGGCCGCTTTTAACTATGGCTACACCTTC
>.|once|TRBV7-2|TRBJ2-2
CASSLTPGPITGELFF
TGTGCCAGCAGCTTAACTCCGGGGCCAATCACCGGGGAGCTGTTTTTT
>TRBD1|.|TRBV29-1|TRBJ1-6
CSVRTGGKSPLHF
TGCAGCGTTAGGACAGGGGGGAAATCACCCCTCCACTTT
>.|few|TRBV6-5|TRBJ1-6
CASSRGIHNSPLHF
TGTGCCAGCAGTCGGGGGATCCATAATTCACCCCTCCACTTT
>.|.|TRBV5-4|TRBJ1-5
CASSGHGGIGNQPQHF
TGTGCCAGCAGTGGACACGGTGGCATAGGCAATCAGCCCCAGCATTTT